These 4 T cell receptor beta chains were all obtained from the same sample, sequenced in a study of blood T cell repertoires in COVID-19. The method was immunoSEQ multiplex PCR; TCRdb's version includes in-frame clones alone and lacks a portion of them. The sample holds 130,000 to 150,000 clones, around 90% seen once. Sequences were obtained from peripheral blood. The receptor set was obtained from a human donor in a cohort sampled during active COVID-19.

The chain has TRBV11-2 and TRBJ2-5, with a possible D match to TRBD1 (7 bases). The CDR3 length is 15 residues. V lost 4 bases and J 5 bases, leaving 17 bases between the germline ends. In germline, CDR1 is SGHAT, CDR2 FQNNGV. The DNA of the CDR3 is TGTGCCAGCAGCTCGAGACAGGGAGGTGGTGAGACCCAGTACTTC. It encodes CASSSRQGGGETQYF.

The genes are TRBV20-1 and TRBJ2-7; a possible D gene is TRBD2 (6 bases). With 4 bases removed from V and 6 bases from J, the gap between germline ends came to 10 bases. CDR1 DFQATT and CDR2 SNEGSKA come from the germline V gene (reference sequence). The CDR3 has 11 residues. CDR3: CSANGGAEQYF. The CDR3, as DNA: TGCAGTGCTAACGGAGGGGCCGAGCAGTACTTC.

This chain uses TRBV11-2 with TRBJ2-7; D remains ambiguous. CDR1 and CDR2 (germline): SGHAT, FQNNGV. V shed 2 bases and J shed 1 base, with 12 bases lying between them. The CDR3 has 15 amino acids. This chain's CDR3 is CASSLTETHSYEQYF. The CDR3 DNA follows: TGTGCCAGCAGCTTAACAGAGACACATTCCTACGAGCAGTACTTC.

In nucleotides, the CDR3 is TGTGCCAGCAGCCCAGACAGGGCATACGGAAACACCATATATTTT. Amino acids: CASSPDRAYGNTIYF. The chain recombines TRBV7-2 with TRBJ1-3, with 7 bases matching TRBD1. CDR1 and CDR2 from the germline V gene are SGHTA and FQGNSA. The CDR3 consists of 15 residues. The J segment lost 4 bases and the V segment lost 5 bases, leaving 8 bases of the junction unmatched.